This TCR beta chain was retrieved from a study of blood T cell repertoires in COVID-19. The repertoire was sequenced with immunoSEQ multiplex PCR; TCRdb's copy has only in-frame clones and lacks some. The data show around 54,000 clones, about nine tenths seen once. On this clone: Its ends do not fully match the called genes, so a read error is possible.

Germline V CDR1 and CDR2: SSHAT, FNYEAQ (reference sequence). CDR3 length: 18 residues. The receptor comes from a woman between 35 and 50 years old with active COVID-19. This chain joins TRBV7-7 and TRBJ2-3; 12 bases match TRBD2. The source material was peripheral blood. The CDR3 protein is CASSLGSSGGAGTDTQYF. CDR3 nucleotides: TGTGCTAGCAGCTTAGGATCTAGCGGGGGGGCCGGAACAGATACGCAGTATTTT.